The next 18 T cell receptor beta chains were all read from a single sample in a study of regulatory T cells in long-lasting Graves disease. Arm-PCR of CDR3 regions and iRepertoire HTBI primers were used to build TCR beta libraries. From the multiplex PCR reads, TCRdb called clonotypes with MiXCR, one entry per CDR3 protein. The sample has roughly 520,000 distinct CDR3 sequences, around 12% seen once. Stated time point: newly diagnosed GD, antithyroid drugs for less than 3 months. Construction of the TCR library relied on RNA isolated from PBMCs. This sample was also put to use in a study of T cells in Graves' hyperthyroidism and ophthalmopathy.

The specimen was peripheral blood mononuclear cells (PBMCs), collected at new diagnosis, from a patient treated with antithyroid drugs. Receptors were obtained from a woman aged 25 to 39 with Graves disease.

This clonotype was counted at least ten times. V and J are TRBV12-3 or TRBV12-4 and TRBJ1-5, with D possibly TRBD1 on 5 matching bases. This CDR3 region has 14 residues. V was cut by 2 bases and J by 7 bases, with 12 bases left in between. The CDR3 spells CASSLSRARQPQHF. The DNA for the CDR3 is TGTGCCAGCAGTTTATCCAGGGCTAGGCAGCCCCAGCATTTT.

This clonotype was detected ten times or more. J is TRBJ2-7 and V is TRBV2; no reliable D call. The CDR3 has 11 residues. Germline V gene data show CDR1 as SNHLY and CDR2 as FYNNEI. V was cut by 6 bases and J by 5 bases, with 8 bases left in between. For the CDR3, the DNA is TGTGCCAGCAGCGATTTCAACGAGCAGTACTTC. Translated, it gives CASSDFNEQYF.

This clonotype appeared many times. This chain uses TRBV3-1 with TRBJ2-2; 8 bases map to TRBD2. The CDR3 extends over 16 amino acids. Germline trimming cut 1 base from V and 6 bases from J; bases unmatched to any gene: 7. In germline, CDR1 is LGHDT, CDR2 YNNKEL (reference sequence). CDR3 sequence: CASSQGVAGNAGELFF. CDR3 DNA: TGTGCCAGCAGCCAAGGAGTAGCGGGGAATGCCGGGGAGCTGTTTTTT.

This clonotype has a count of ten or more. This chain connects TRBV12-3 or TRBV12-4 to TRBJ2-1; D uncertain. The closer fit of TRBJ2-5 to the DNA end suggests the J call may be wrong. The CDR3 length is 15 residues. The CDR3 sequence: CASSPRDILGETQYF. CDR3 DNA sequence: TGTGCCAGCAGTCCCCGCGATATCTTGGGGGAGACCCAGTACTTC.

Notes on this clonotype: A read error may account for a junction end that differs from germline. This CDR3 reads CASTLGGLAGNQPQHF. The CDR3, as DNA: TGTGCCAGCACCTTGGGGGGACTAGCTGGCAATCAGCCCCAGCATTTT. This chain joins TRBV5-5 and TRBJ1-5; tentatively, D is TRBD1 (5 bases). This CDR3 has 16 amino acids. CDR1 SGHKS and CDR2 YYEKEE come from the germline V gene (reference sequence).

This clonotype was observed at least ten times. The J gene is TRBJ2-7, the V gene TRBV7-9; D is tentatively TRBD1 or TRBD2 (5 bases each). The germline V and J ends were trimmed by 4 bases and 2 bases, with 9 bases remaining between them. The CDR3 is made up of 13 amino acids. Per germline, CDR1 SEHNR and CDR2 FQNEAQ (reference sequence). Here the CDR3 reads CASSSKGPYEQYF. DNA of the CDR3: TGTGCCAGCAGCTCAAAGGGACCCTACGAGCAGTACTTC.

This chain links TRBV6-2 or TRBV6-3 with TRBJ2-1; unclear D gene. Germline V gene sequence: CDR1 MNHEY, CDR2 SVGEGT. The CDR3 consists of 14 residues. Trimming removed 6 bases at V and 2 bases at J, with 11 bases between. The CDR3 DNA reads TGTGCCAGCAGAGGATATGAGACCTACAATGAGCAGTTCTTC. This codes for CASRGYETYNEQFF.

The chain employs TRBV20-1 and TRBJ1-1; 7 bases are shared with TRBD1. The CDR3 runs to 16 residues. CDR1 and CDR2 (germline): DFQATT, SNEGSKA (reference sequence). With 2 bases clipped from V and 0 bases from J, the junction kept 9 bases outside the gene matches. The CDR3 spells CSARPNPRGLNTEAFF. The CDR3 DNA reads TGCAGTGCTAGACCCAACCCAAGGGGGCTGAACACTGAAGCTTTCTTT.

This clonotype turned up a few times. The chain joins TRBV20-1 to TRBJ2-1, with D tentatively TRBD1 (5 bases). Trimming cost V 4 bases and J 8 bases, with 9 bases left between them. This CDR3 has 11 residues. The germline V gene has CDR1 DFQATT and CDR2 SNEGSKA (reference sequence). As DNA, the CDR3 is TGCAGTGCTATAAGGGGTCATGAGCAGTTCTTC. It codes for CSAIRGHEQFF.

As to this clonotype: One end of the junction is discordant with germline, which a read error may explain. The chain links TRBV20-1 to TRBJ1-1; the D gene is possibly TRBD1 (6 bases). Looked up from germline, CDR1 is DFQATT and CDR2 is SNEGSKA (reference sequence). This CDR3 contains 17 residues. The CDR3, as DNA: TGCAGTGCTAGGACAACAGGGTCACCTTTTGTGAACACTGAAGCTCTCTTT. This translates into CSARTTGSPFVNTEALF.

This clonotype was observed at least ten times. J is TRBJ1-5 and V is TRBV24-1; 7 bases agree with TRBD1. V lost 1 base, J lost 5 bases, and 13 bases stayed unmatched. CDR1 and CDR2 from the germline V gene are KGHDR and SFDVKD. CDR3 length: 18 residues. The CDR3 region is CATSDFRGGAPFDQPQHF. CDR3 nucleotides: TGTGCCACCAGTGATTTCAGGGGGGGAGCGCCTTTCGATCAGCCCCAGCATTTT.

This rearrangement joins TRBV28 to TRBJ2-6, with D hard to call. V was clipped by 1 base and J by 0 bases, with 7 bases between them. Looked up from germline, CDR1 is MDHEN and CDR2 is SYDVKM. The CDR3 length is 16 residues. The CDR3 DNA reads TGTGCCAGCAGTTTATCGGCGATCTCTGGGGCCAACGTCCTGACTTTC. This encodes CASSLSAISGANVLTF.

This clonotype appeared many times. CDR3 DNA: TGTGCCATCAGTGGACGGACAGGGGGTATGAATGAGCAGTTCTTC. Translating gives CAISGRTGGMNEQFF. The chain employs TRBV10-3 and TRBJ2-1; 10 bases are shared with TRBD1. J gave up 7 bases and V 4 bases, and 7 bases lay outside the gene matches. Looked up from germline, CDR1 is ENHRY and CDR2 is SYGVKD. CDR3 size: 15 residues.

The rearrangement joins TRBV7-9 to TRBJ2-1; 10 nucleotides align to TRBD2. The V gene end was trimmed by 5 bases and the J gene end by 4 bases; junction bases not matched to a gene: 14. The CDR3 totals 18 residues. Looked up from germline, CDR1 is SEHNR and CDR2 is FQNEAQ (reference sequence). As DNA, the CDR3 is TGTGCCAGCAGCGACCTCTTAGCGGGAGGACGGCTTTACAATGAGCAGTTCTTC. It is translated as CASSDLLAGGRLYNEQFF.

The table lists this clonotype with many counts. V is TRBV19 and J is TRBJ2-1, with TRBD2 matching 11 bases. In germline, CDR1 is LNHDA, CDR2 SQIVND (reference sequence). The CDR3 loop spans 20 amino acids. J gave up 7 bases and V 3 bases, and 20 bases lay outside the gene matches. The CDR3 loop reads CASSMSPPGTSGLLGNEQFF. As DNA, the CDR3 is TGTGCCAGTAGTATGAGCCCCCCCGGGACTAGCGGCCTATTAGGGAATGAGCAGTTCTTC.

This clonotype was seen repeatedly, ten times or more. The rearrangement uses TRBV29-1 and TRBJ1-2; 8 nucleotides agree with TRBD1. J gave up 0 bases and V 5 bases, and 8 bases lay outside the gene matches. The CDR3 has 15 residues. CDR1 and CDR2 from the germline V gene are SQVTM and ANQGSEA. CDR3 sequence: CSVRDRSASNYGYTF. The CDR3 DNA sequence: TGCAGCGTTCGGGACAGGAGTGCCTCTAACTATGGCTACACCTTC.

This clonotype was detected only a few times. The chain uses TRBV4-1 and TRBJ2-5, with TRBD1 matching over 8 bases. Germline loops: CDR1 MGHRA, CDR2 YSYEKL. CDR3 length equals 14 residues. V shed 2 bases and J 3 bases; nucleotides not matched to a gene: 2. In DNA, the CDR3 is TGCGCCAGCAGCCAAAGGACAGGGAAAGAGACCCAGTACTTC. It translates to CASSQRTGKETQYF.

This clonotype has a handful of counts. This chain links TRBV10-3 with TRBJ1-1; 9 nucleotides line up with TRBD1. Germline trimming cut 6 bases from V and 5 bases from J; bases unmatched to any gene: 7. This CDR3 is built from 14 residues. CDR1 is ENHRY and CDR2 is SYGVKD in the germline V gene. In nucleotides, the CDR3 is TGTGCCATCAGCCCCGGACAGGGGATGACTGAAGCTTTCTTT. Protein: CAISPGQGMTEAFF.